This TCR beta chain was retrieved from a study of blood T cells in healthy people across ages (dated by TCRdb to about 2015). Background for the entire study: In model experiments, template switching captured roughly one uniquely barcoded TCR beta cDNA molecule for every two T cells. To track age-related changes in TCR beta repertoire diversity, the study relied on deep sequencing normalized with unique cDNA molecular identifiers. The donors were divided into four age groups: young (average around 17 years), middle-aged (about 39), aged (roughly 66) and long-lived (around 80). The study analyzed two additional independent replicas of 1 million unique cDNA reads from the same blood draw for two donors, one aged 18 to 29 and one aged 80 or older. The paper as a whole reports these results and caveats: Because profiling used bulk unsorted PBMCs, naive and antigen-experienced compartments could not be compared conclusively. Observed TCR beta diversity correlated strongly with the percentage of naive T cells measured by flow cytometry. Estimates of total diversity based on one million sequenced T cells were regarded as lower bounds and as underestimates. Compared with the aged group, the long-lived group had more naive CD4+ T cells, fewer expanded clones and increased TCR diversity, suggesting age selection. Observed TCR beta diversity per million T cells fell roughly linearly with age, and a significant reduction was already apparent by age around 40. Because donor CMV infection status was unknown, age-related changes in expanded clonotypes were potentially confounded.

The donors were under 40 Caucasian individuals from Russia, aged roughly 6 to 100 years, who were systemically healthy. Each donor gave ten milliliters of peripheral blood, drawn into EDTA-treated Vacutainer tubes. Ficoll-Paque density-gradient centrifugation was used to isolate PBMCs, with at least 6.5 million per sample. Total RNA was extracted from PBMCs with Trizol reagent, with at least 5.5 micrograms obtained per sample. Naive CD45RAhigh/CD27high T cell percentages were measured by flow cytometry on a PBMC aliquot from every donor. To prepare the library, 5' RACE was applied. TCRdb records Illumina HiSeq 2500 as the sequencer. A second roughly 7 to 12 cycle PCR used a sample-barcoded 5' primer and a J-beta primer mix. Each TCR beta cDNA molecule received a unique molecular identifier from a template-switch 5' adaptor carrying 12 random nucleotides. Each sample yielded at least 2.5 million CDR3-containing paired-end reads. First-strand cDNA was synthesized from all RNA with the Mint cDNA synthesis kit, primed by a TRBC-specific oligonucleotide. All cDNA was treated with uracil-DNA glycosylase and then went through a first 18-cycle PCR with the universal primers M1SS and BC2_uni_R. The original pipeline was this. For normalization, 1 million high-quality reads, each with a distinct molecular identifier, were randomly selected from each sample. Reads with shared molecular identifiers were discarded instead of being binned into consensus sequences. MiTCR, run with a Q25 quality threshold and the strictest error-elimination algorithm, handled CDR3 identification, clonotype clustering and error correction. A nonparametric unseen species model with Euler transformation was used to estimate a lower bound on total TCR beta diversity. TCRdb applied fastp at Q25 and MiXCR to the public reads, then kept only in-frame beta chains. Rows are unified per CDR3 protein, each entry keeping the most common DNA and genes. The V and J calls here are based on TCRdb, not the publication. This sample holds roughly 800,000 distinct CDR3 sequences; 20% to 30% were observed only once. The ten biggest clones cover 2.5% to 3.5% of the sample.

This clonotype came up many times. The clone's antigen remains unknown. Nothing much larger sits one base from this clone, and base qualities are not available. Another study also made use of these data, one on T cells of mothers and their children. As that second paper reports: The donors were nine systemically healthy Caucasian individuals, made up of three mothers and their six children. cDNA synthesis used all of the extracted RNA, with around 1.4 ug of RNA in each 15 ul reaction. Sample barcodes and 2-4 random nucleotides were added via the M1S primer in the second PCR. More than 8 million TCR beta CDR3 reads were obtained from each mother, and some 3 million reads were obtained from each child. Thymic selection shapes the output of TCR recombination in a similar way in related and unrelated pairs, and inherited differences have a minor effect. Normalized repertoire overlap was always found to be slightly, but never significantly, higher in related mother-child pairs than in unrelated mother-child pairs. With a sensitivity of approximately 100 clones per million clonotypes, no persistent microchimeric T cell clones were detected. In the study, deep NGS was used to compare the TCR beta repertoires of mothers and children, and features distinguishing related mother-child pairs from unrelated individuals were sought. The mean age was roughly 40 +/- 4 years for the mothers and about 12 +/- 4 years for the children. After adapters were ligated using NEBNext reagents, the libraries underwent 100+100 nt paired-end sequencing on an Illumina HiSeq 2000. To prevent cross-contamination, the mother and child libraries were prepared one month apart and sequenced in separate runs. Each donor had between about 500,000 and 2,300,000 distinct TCR beta clonotypes identified. Naive TCR beta clonotypes were estimated from low-frequency clonotypes matched to each donor's FACS-determined naive share, without sorting.

The clonotype was recovered from a boy aged 5-17 years in good health. Sequenced: blood.

The CDR3 is CASGRGETQYF. The DNA is as follows: TGTGCCAGCGGCCGAGGGGAGACCCAGTACTTC. The chain is made from TRBV7-9 and TRBJ2-5; TRBD2 could be the D gene, as 5 bases match. Via the germline V gene (reference sequence), CDR1 is SEHNR and CDR2 FQNEAQ. V is clipped by 8 bases and J by 5 bases, and the sequence between their germline boundaries is 9 bases long. Reading from cysteine to phenylalanine, the CDR3 counts 11 amino acids. Solely the CDR3 DNA is kept, with 33 bases framed from the first base. The variable domain in full, with residues beyond the CDR3 obtained from the reference TRBV7-9 and TRBJ2-5 genes, is DTGVSQNPRHKITKRGQNVTFRCDPISEHNRLYWYRQTLGQGPEFLTYFQNEAQLEKSRLLSDRFSAERPKGSFSTLEIQRTEQGDSAMYLCASGRGETQYFGPGTRLLVL.